These T cell receptor beta chains were read from a single sample in a study of cytomegalovirus exposure and HLA in healthy donors. Sequencing used immunoSEQ multiplex PCR; TCRdb keeps in-frame clones, though not all of them. The sample includes 120,000 or so clones, roughly 75% seen only once; the top ten take under 13%. Sequenced input: PBMCs. These TCRs come from a man younger than 45 in good health and CMV-seropositive. The CDR3 runs from the conserved cysteine through the conserved F or W. D genes are given only for firm matches. Clone size is stated in some rows and not others, as once, few, many or a class when expanded.

NA | TRBJ2-1 | TRBV13 | TRBD2 | CASSLEVAGGDEQFF | TGTGCCAGCAGCTTAGAAGTAGCGGGAGGCGATGAGCAGTTCTTC
NA | TRBJ2-7 | TRBV6-1 | NA | CASRETSSPYEQYF | TGTGCCAGCAGAGAAACAAGTTCCCCCTACGAGCAGTACTTC
once | TRBJ1-2 | TRBV5-1 | NA | CASSSAPRYLYYGYTF | TGCGCCAGCAGCTCCGCTCCACGGTACTTATACTATGGCTACACCTTC
few | TRBJ1-2 | TRBV11-2 | NA | CASSLGPGYGQLDGYTF | TGTGCCAGCAGCTTAGGCCCCGGCTACGGACAGCTGGATGGCTACACCTTC
NA | TRBJ1-5 | TRBV5-6 | NA | CASSLGRGPQHF | TGTGCCAGCAGCTTGGGAAGGGGTCCCCAGCATTTT
once | TRBJ1-1 | TRBV27 | NA | CASSLGQGGMNTEAFF | TGTGCCAGCAGCCTCGGGCAGGGTGGCATGAACACTGAAGCTTTCTTT
few | TRBJ1-2 | TRBV11-2 | NA | CASSSSGAGYTF | TGTGCCAGCAGCTCTTCAGGGGCTGGCTACACCTTC
NA | TRBJ1-6 | TRBV5-1 | TRBD1 | CASSQGQGGNSPLHF | TGCGCCAGCAGCCAAGGACAGGGAGGTAATTCACCCCTCCACTTT
NA | TRBJ1-5 | TRBV27 | TRBD1 | CASSDRGLPQHF | TGTGCCAGCAGTGACAGGGGGCTGCCCCAGCATTTT
NA | TRBJ2-7 | TRBV6-1 | TRBD1 | CASSDSGTGGSYEQYF | TGTGCCAGCAGTGATAGTGGGACAGGAGGATCCTACGAGCAGTACTTC
once | TRBJ2-5 | TRBV2 | TRBD2 | CASSETSGTYQETQYF | TGTGCCAGCAGTGAGACTAGCGGGACTTACCAAGAGACCCAGTACTTC
NA | TRBJ2-5 | TRBV6-1 | NA | CASSEAGRGIQETQYF | TGTGCCAGCAGTGAAGCGGGAAGGGGGATCCAAGAGACCCAGTACTTC
NA | TRBJ2-3 | TRBV9 | TRBD2 | CASSASGRTDTQYF | TGTGCCAGCAGTGCTAGCGGCCGCACAGATACGCAGTATTTT
once | TRBJ2-1 | TRBV7-6 | NA | CASSSRLFDEQFF | TGTGCCAGCAGCTCCAGACTTTTCGATGAGCAGTTCTTC
NA | TRBJ1-3 | TRBV10-3 | NA | CATQQGSANTIYF | TGTGCCACTCAACAGGGTTCTGCGAACACCATATATTTT
NA | TRBJ1-2 | TRBV5-1 | TRBD1 | CASSLVAGGLRYGYTF | TGCGCCAGCAGCTTGGTGGCAGGGGGCCTCCGCTATGGCTACACCTTC
NA | TRBJ1-5 | TRBV19 | TRBD1 | CASSMRRQGVSNQPQHF | TGTGCCAGTAGTATGAGGCGACAGGGAGTAAGCAATCAGCCCCAGCATTTT
few | TRBJ2-5 | TRBV7-8 | TRBD1 | CASSSRTGGLETQYF | TGTGCCAGCAGCTCGCGGACAGGGGGCTTAGAGACCCAGTACTTC